This T cell receptor (beta chain) appears in the sequencing data of a study of Ad26.COV2.S vaccination and SARS-CoV-2 variants. Study findings and constraints: Researchers reported similar non-spike TCR breadth in vaccine and placebo recipients. There was reportedly substantial breadth in spike-specific CD8+ and CD4+ T cell responses after vaccination.

Measured with immunoSEQ multiplex PCR; TCRdb has only the in-frame clones, and not every one. The profile shows about 680,000 clones, approximately 88% of them singletons. This sample's treatment: some 20 received Ad26.COV2.S at low or high dose, single or two shots; about five received placebo; per-sample allocation not given. The study sampled participants on day 63 after the first vaccine or placebo injection. Immunization relied on an Ad26 vector, which expressed Wuhan-strain SARS-CoV-2 spike. This clone has only one observation. Its antigen is undetermined. Losses at the gene ends were 4 bases for V and 4 bases for J; bases not matched to a gene: 21. The CDR3 is 20 amino acids.

The chain carries TRBV23-1 and TRBJ2-2; 7 positions agree with TRBD1. TRBV23-1 falls under the ORF class, with uncertain function. The source material was peripheral blood, sampled in a trial of Ad26.COV2.S vaccine versus placebo. This receptor was obtained from a person aged 18 to 65 who received the Ad26.COV2.S COVID-19 vaccine or a placebo. This CDR3 reads CASSLIKGQNPPWGTGELFF. CDR3 sequence (DNA): TGCGCCAGCAGTCTCATAAAGGGACAGAACCCCCCATGGGGCACCGGGGAGCTGTTTTTT.